These 2 T cell receptor beta chains originate from one sample sequenced in a study of graft-versus-host responses after intestinal transplantation. No antigen has been assigned to these receptors. Assay: immunoSEQ multiplex PCR; the TCRdb copy retains only in-frame clones and omits some. The data contain around 110,000 clones, 90% of them singletons. This specimen was unstimulated CD4+ T cells sorted from spleen or lymph node cells, taken before intestinal transplant. These receptors originate from a human donor who received an intestinal transplant.

The chain employs TRBV25-1 and TRBJ2-2; TRBD2 aligns across 8 bases. After removal of 5 bases from V and 10 bases from J, the junction contained 12 bases not matched to a gene. Per germline, CDR1 MGHDK and CDR2 SYGVNS. This CDR3 is 15 amino acids long. CDR3 residues: CASSPREGKVEELFF. CDR3 DNA sequence: TGTGCCAGCAGTCCACGGGAGGGAAAGGTTGAGGAGCTGTTTTTT.

The genes are TRBV5-4 and TRBJ2-6; D gene unclear. CDR3 length equals 15 residues. Trimming took off 4 bases at V and 2 bases at J, with 10 bases between the two ends. In germline, CDR1 is SGHNT, CDR2 YYREEE (reference sequence). The CDR3: CASSLQIPGANVLTF. In nucleotides, the CDR3 is TGTGCCAGCAGCCTACAGATCCCTGGGGCCAACGTCCTGACTTTC.